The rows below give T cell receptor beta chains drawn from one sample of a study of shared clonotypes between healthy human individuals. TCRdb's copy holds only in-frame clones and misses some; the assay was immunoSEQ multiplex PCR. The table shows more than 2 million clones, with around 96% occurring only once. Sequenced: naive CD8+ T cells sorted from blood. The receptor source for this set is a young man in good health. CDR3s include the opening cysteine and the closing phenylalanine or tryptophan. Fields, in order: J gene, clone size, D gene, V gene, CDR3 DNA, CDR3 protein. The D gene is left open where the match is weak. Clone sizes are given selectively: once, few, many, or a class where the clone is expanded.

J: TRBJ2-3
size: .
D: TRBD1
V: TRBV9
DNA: TGTGCCAGCAGCGCAAGACAGGGGCCCCTCGCAGATACGCAGTATTTT
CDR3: CASSARQGPLADTQYF

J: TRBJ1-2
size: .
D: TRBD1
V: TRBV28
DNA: TGTGCCAGCACCTTGACAGGGGACGGCTACACCTTC
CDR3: CASTLTGDGYTF

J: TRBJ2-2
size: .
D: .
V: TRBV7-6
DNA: TGTGCCAGCGGAGACACCGGGGAGCTGTTTTTT
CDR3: CASGDTGELFF

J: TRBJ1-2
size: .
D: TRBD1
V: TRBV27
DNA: TGTGCCAGCAACCCTTGGGCTTGGGGGACAGGGGGCTGGTATGGCTACACCTTC
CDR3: CASNPWAWGTGGWYGYTF

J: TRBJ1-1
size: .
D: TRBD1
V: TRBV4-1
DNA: TGCGCCAGCAGCCTTAGGACAGGGAACACTGAAGCTTTCTTT
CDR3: CASSLRTGNTEAFF

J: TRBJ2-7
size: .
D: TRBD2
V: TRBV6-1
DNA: TGTGCCAGCAGTGAATACGGGCGGGAGGTCTACGAGCAGTACTTC
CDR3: CASSEYGREVYEQYF

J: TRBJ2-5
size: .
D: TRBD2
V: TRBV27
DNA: TGTGCCAGCAATATGGACCCCGGGGGGGCAGAAGAGACCCAGTACTTC
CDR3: CASNMDPGGAEETQYF

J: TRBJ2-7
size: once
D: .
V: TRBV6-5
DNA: TGTGCCAGTTCCCAGCTAGGAGTTCCCTACGAGCAGTACTTC
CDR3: CASSQLGVPYEQYF

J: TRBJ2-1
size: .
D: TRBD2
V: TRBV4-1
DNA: TGCGCCAGCAGCCTGCGGGCTAGCGGATACAATGAGCAGTTCTTC
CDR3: CASSLRASGYNEQFF

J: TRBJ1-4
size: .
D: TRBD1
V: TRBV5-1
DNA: TGCGCCAGCAGCCCCCTAGACAGGGGAGGTGCAACTAATGAAAAACTGTTTTTT
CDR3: CASSPLDRGGATNEKLFF

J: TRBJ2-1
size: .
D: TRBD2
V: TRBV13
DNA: TGTGCCAGCAGCTTAAGGGCGGGGGGCTCCTACAATGAGCAGTTCTTC
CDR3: CASSLRAGGSYNEQFF

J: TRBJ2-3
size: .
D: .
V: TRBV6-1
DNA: TGTGCCAGCAGTGGGTTCAGTGACAGGCCTAGCACAGATACGCAGTATTTT
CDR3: CASSGFSDRPSTDTQYF

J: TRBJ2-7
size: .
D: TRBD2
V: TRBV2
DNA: TGTGCCAGCAGTATAGCGGGAGTCTCCTACGAGCAGTACTTC
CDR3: CASSIAGVSYEQYF

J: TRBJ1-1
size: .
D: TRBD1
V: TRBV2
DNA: TGTGCCAGCCAATCGCCTTGGGGGGACAGGGTCATCATGAACACTGAAGCTTTCTTT
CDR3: CASQSPWGDRVIMNTEAFF

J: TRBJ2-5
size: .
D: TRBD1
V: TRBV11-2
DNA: TGTGCCAGCAGCTACACCGGGACAGGGACGTTAGAGACCCAGTACTTC
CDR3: CASSYTGTGTLETQYF

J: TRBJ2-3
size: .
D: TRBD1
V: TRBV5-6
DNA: TGTGCCAGTTGGCAGGGGGATTCAGGCACAGATACGCAGTATTTT
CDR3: CASWQGDSGTDTQYF

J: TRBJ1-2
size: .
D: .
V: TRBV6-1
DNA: TGTGCCAGCAGTGATGACCTGTTC
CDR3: CASSDDLF

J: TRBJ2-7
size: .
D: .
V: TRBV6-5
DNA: TGTGCCAGCAGTTATACGGGGTCCTACGAGCAGTACTTC
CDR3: CASSYTGSYEQYF

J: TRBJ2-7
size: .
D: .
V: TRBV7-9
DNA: TGTGCCAGCAGTTCAGACCAGGACGGTTCCTACGAGCAGTACTTC
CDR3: CASSSDQDGSYEQYF

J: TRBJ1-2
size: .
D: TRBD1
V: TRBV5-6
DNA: TGTGCCAGCAGCGTAGGGACAGGGGATGGCTATGGCTACACCTTC
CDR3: CASSVGTGDGYGYTF

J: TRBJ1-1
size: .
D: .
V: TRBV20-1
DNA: TGCAGTGCTCGCAGGGTTACTGAAGCTTTCTTT
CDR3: CSARRVTEAFF

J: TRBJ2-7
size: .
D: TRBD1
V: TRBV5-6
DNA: TGTGCCAGCAGCTTCGGGACAGGTACCTACGAGCAGTACTTC
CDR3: CASSFGTGTYEQYF

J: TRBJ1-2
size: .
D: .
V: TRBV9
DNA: TGTGCCAGCAGCGGTGACAGAAGCCCCGATGCTAACTATGGCTACACCTTC
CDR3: CASSGDRSPDANYGYTF

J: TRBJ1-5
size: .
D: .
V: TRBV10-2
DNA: TGCGCCAGCAGTGAGTCAATAGGGGGGGCAGGTCAGCCCCAGCATTTT
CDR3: CASSESIGGAGQPQHF

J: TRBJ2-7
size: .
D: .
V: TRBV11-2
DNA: TGTGCCAGCAGCCCTTCCCAGGGTATGCAGTACTTC
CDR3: CASSPSQGMQYF

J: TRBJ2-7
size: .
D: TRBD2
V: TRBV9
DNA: TGTGCCAGCAGCGTACAACCTAGCGGGAGGCTGTACGAGCAGTACTTC
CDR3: CASSVQPSGRLYEQYF

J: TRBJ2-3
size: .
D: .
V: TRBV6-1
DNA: TGTGCCAGCAGCCCCCAGGGGGGAGGCACAGATACGCAGTATTTT
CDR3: CASSPQGGGTDTQYF

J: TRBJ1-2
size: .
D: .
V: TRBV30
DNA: TGTGCCTACAGTCGGGGGGCGGATGGCTACACCTTC
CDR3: CAYSRGADGYTF

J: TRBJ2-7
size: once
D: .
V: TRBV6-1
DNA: TGTGCCAGCAGTGAACTAGGGTACGAGCAGTACTTC
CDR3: CASSELGYEQYF

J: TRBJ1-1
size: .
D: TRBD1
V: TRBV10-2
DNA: TGCGCCAGCAGTGACCCAGGGGGTGGGAACACTGAAGCTTTCTTT
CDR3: CASSDPGGGNTEAFF

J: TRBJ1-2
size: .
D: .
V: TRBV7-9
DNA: TGTGCCAGCACCGAGGGGCCAGCTAACTATGGCTACACCTTC
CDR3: CASTEGPANYGYTF

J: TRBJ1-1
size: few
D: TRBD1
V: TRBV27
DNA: TGTGCCAGCACCCACCCAGGGGGCGAAGCTTTCTTT
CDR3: CASTHPGGEAFF

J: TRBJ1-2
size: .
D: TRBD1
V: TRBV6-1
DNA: TGTGCCAGCAGCGAGGGACAGTTTGGCTATGGCTACACCTTC
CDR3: CASSEGQFGYGYTF

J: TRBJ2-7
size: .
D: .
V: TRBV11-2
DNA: TGTGCCAGCAGCTTAGGTGGGAACTACGAGCAGTACTTC
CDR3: CASSLGGNYEQYF

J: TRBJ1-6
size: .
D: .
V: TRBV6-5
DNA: TGTGCCAGCAGTTACTCCGGGGAAATGGGTTCACCCCTCCACTTT
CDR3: CASSYSGEMGSPLHF

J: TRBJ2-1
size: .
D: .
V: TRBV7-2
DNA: TGTGCCAGCAGCTTAGACCTTTGGGGCTCCTACAATGAGCAGTTCTTC
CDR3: CASSLDLWGSYNEQFF

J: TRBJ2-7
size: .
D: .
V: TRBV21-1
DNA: TGTGCCAGCAGCAAGCCCGGCCCGGGACAGGGCGACGAGCAGTACTTC
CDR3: CASSKPGPGQGDEQYF

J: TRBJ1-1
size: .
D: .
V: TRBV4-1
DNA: TGCGCCAGCAGCCAAGTGATTGGGGGGAACACTGAAGCTTTCTTT
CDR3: CASSQVIGGNTEAFF

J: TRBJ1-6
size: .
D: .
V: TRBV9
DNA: TGTGCCAGCAGCGTAGAGGGGGGAAGTAATTCACCCCTCCACTTT
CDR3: CASSVEGGSNSPLHF

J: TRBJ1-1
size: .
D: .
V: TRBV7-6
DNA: TGTGCCAGCAGCGAGCGGGCCGACACTGAAGCTTTCTTT
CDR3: CASSERADTEAFF

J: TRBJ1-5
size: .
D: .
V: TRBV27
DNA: TGTGCCACGGGGGTCGTGGGCGGTCAGCCCCAGCATTTT
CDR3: CATGVVGGQPQHF

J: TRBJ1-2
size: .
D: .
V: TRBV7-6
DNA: TGTGCCAGCAGCTTAGAACCAGTCAACTATGGCTACACCTTC
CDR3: CASSLEPVNYGYTF

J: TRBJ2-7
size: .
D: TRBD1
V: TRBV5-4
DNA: TGTGCCAGCAGCTTGGACAGGGGCTGGAACGAGCAGTACTTC
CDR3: CASSLDRGWNEQYF

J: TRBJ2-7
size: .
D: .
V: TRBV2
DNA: TGTGCCGGGGGAATTGACAGATACTCCTACGAGCAGTACTTC
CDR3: CAGGIDRYSYEQYF

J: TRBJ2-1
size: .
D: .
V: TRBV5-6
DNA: TGTGCCAGTTCCTCGGGGGCGGGCAATGAGCAGTTCTTC
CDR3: CASSSGAGNEQFF

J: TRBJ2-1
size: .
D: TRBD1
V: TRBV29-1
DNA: TGCAGCGTTGAATTAGGGGACAGGGGCTCCTACAATGAGCAGTTCTTC
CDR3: CSVELGDRGSYNEQFF

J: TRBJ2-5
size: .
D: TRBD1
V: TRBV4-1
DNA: TGCGCCAGCAGCCCGGGACAGGCGTGGGAAGAGACCCAGTACTTC
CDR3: CASSPGQAWEETQYF

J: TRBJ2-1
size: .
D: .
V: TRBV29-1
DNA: TGCAGCGTTGGTGAGTACTTAGCCGATGAGCAGTTCTTC
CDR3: CSVGEYLADEQFF

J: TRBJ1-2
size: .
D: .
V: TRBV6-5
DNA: TGTGCCAGCAGTTACGCAGAGGGACGGTTTGAGGGCTACACCTTC
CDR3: CASSYAEGRFEGYTF